This T cell receptor beta chain was identified during a study of blood T cell repertoires in COVID-19. In the study overall: Sites across the United States, Italy and Spain contributed samples from acute and convalescent COVID-19. T cells, B-cell-depleted T cells, or PBMCs supplied cDNA or gDNA.

Sequencing was performed with immunoSEQ multiplex PCR; in TCRdb, only in-frame clones are kept and a portion is missing. In the table there are approximately 75,000 clones, around 90% of which are singletons. The junction had 2 bases not matched to a gene; V was cut back by 0 bases and J by 2 bases. This CDR3 has 15 residues. Germline V gene data show CDR1 as SEHNR and CDR2 as FQNEAQ (reference sequence). This chain connects TRBV7-9 to TRBJ2-3; 7 bases fit TRBD2. The material sequenced was peripheral blood. The sequence was obtained from a human donor in a cohort sampled during active COVID-19. The CDR3 nucleotides are TGTGCCAGCAGCTTAGCGGGGGGGTTCACAGATACGCAGTATTTT. Its protein product is CASSLAGGFTDTQYF.